The entry below gives a single T cell receptor beta chain sequence along with its context. Its antigen is unidentified. Treatment defined: approximately 9-day PBMC culture with coronavirus spike peptide pools or control peptides (ViraFEST assay). Positive PCR dates spanned March to December 2020, predating US Alpha, Beta and Delta variants. V gave up 4 bases and J gave up 1 base, with 12 bases separating them. The CDR3 has 15 amino acids. CDR1 is SNHLY, CDR2 FYNNEI, per germline. The Oncomine TCR Beta short-read assay sequenced DNA from cultured CD4+ T cells. Via MiXCR, TCRdb re-called the PCR reads, giving one row per CDR3 protein. The sample comprises 15,000 to 20,000 distinct CDR3 sequences, almost 60% of which are singletons, and 11% rests with the top ten. The data belong to a study of vaccination and CD4 T cells after COVID-19.

Sequencing used CD4+ T cells from blood, cultured in vitro. The V and J genes are TRBV2 and TRBJ2-3, with D tentatively TRBD2 (6 bases). The receptor was isolated from a human donor who had recovered from COVID-19. CDR3 amino acids: CASSGLAARTDTQYF. The CDR3 DNA is TGTGCCAGCAGTGGCTTAGCGGCCCGCACAGATACGCAGTATTTT.